Listed below are T cell receptor beta chains from one sample, sequenced in a study of cytomegalovirus exposure and HLA in healthy donors. Data came from immunoSEQ multiplex PCR; TCRdb stores just in-frame clones and leaves some out. The repertoire has approximately 72,000 clones, 78% of them found once; the top ten carry less than 6%. Input material: PBMCs. The receptors originated from a male donor in good health and CMV-seropositive. Each CDR3 is given with its conserved first and last residue. The D gene is left open where the match is weak. A row's size may be missing; if present it is once, few, many or a size class.

J	size	D	V	CDR3	DNA
TRBJ1-4	-	-	TRBV7-9	CASSPPFGGGDSTNEKLFF	TGTGCCAGCAGCCCGCCATTCGGAGGGGGGGATTCAACTAATGAAAAACTGTTTTTT
TRBJ2-1	once	-	TRBV5-1	CASSLASRGKGEQFF	TGCGCCAGCAGCTTGGCCTCCCGGGGGAAGGGGGAGCAGTTCTTC
TRBJ2-2	-	-	TRBV5-6	CASSQYNPYTGELFF	TGTGCCAGCAGCCAGTATAACCCCTACACCGGGGAGCTGTTTTTT
TRBJ1-1	-	-	TRBV7-2	CASSLRQRKAFF	TGTGCCAGCAGCTTACGACAGCGTAAAGCTTTCTTT
TRBJ1-5	few	TRBD1	TRBV28	CASRPAGQGSNQPQHF	TGTGCCAGCAGACCCGCCGGACAGGGGAGCAATCAGCCCCAGCATTTT
TRBJ2-6	-	TRBD1	TRBV6-6	CASSGTGTAGANVPTF	TGTGCCAGCTCCGGGACAGGGACAGCTGGGGCCAACGTCCCGACTTTC
TRBJ2-5	-	-	TRBV21-1	CASSGGGETQYF	TGTGCCAGCAGCGGGGGCGGAGAGACCCAGTACTTC
TRBJ2-7	few	-	TRBV5-1	CASSPSLADYEQYF	TGCGCCAGCAGCCCGTCACTAGCAGACTACGAGCAGTACTTC
TRBJ1-4	few	TRBD1	TRBV6-5	CASSRRDRINEKLFF	TGTGCCAGCAGCCGACGGGACAGAATTAATGAAAAACTGTTTTTT
TRBJ2-7	-	TRBD2	TRBV19	CASSNIPGLAREQYF	TGTGCCAGTAGTAATATCCCGGGACTAGCTCGCGAGCAGTACTTC
TRBJ1-2	-	TRBD1	TRBV6-5	CASTVPGTGYGYTF	TGTGCCAGCACGGTTCCCGGGACAGGCTATGGCTACACCTTC
TRBJ2-1	-	TRBD1	TRBV27	CASSLQGNLYNEQFF	TGTGCCAGCAGTCTACAGGGGAATTTGTACAATGAGCAGTTCTTC
TRBJ1-2	-	-	TRBV30	CAWSEQEWDGYTF	TGTGCCTGGAGCGAACAGGAATGGGATGGCTACACCTTC
TRBJ1-4	-	-	TRBV19	CASRPRHPVNEKLFF	TGTGCCAGTAGGCCGAGACACCCGGTTAATGAAAAACTGTTTTTT
TRBJ2-7	once	-	TRBV4-1	CASSSLGQTLYERQYF	TGCGCCAGCAGCTCTTTAGGACAGACCTTATACGAGCGGCAGTACTTC
TRBJ2-2	-	-	TRBV28	CASSLIPRGGHSNTGELFF	TGTGCCAGCAGTCTTATCCCCCGCGGGGGACATTCGAACACCGGGGAGCTGTTTTTT
TRBJ2-1	-	TRBD2	TRBV5-1	CASSIGLAAVPSYNEQFF	TGCGCCAGCAGCATCGGACTAGCGGCCGTCCCCTCCTACAATGAGCAGTTCTTC
TRBJ2-7	once	-	TRBV18	CASSPPGDSYEQYF	TGTGCCAGCTCACCACCGGGCGACTCCTACGAGCAGTACTTC
TRBJ1-1	-	TRBD1	TRBV9	CASSVVDRGRAFF	TGTGCCAGCAGCGTAGTGGACAGGGGGAGAGCTTTCTTT
TRBJ2-7	-	TRBD2	TRBV10-3	CAISEGWASGSYEQYF	TGTGCCATCAGTGAGGGTTGGGCTAGCGGGAGTTACGAGCAGTACTTC
TRBJ2-4	few	-	TRBV14	CASSQEGAGVEAKNIQYF	TGTGCCAGCAGCCAAGAAGGGGCAGGGGTCGAAGCCAAAAACATTCAGTACTTC
TRBJ2-1	-	-	TRBV27	CASSFRAYNEQFF	TGTGCCAGCAGTTTTCGGGCCTACAATGAGCAGTTCTTC
TRBJ2-1	-	TRBD2	TRBV9	CASSQIAGGYYNEQFF	TGTGCCAGCAGCCAGATAGCGGGGGGGTACTACAATGAGCAGTTCTTC
TRBJ2-7	medium-sized	-	TRBV10-3	CAIRTGYEQYF	TGTGCCATCAGGACAGGTTACGAGCAGTACTTC
TRBJ2-1	-	-	TRBV11-3	CASSLVQGHQFF	TGTGCCAGCAGCTTAGTTCAGGGTCATCAGTTCTTC
TRBJ1-5	once	-	TRBV10-2	CASRGQSNQPQHF	TGCGCCAGCAGAGGACAAAGCAATCAGCCCCAGCATTTT
TRBJ2-3	-	-	TRBV5-1	CASSLEFPRATDTQYF	TGCGCCAGCAGCTTGGAATTTCCTAGAGCCACAGATACGCAGTATTTT
TRBJ2-3	-	-	TRBV2	CASSEFIADTQYF	TGTGCCAGCAGTGAATTTATCGCAGATACGCAGTATTTT